Each of the 21 T cell receptor beta chains below was sequenced from the same sample in a study of T cells in Graves' hyperthyroidism and ophthalmopathy. There were TCR beta CDR3 regions amplified from RNA transcripts. The HTBI primer set served for first-round RT-PCR of the TCR CDR3. Via MiXCR, TCRdb re-called the multiplex PCR reads, giving one row per CDR3 protein. The table includes roughly 200,000 distinct CDR3 sequences, 15% to 20% detected once. The sequencing input was blood. The receptors shown here come from a man between 40 and 49 years old with Graves' hyperthyroidism.

This clonotype was counted many times. V gene TRBV20-1 combines with J gene TRBJ1-1; 9 positions match TRBD1. The CDR3 loop spans 15 amino acids. V was clipped by 5 bases and J by 0 bases; unmatched bases: 7. CDR1 is DFQATT, CDR2 SNEGSKA, per germline (reference sequence). The CDR3 loop is CSADRTGVMNTEAFF. The CDR3 region has the DNA TGCAGTGCTGACCGGACAGGGGTTATGAACACTGAAGCTTTCTTT.

This clonotype was counted ten times or more. V is TRBV20-1 and J is TRBJ2-1, with TRBD2 matching 13 bases. Germline lookup yields CDR1 DFQATT and CDR2 SNEGSKA (reference sequence). This CDR3 is built from 14 residues. Trimming took 4 bases from V and 5 from J; bases not matched to a gene: 2. CDR3 in amino acids: CSAILAGGNNEQFF. The DNA of the CDR3 is TGCAGTGCTATACTAGCGGGGGGGAACAATGAGCAGTTCTTC.

This clonotype has more than one count but fewer than ten. The CDR3 is CASSLIPFNEQFF. The CDR3 region has the DNA TGTGCCAGCAGCTTGATTCCGTTCAATGAGCAGTTCTTC. The chain couples TRBV5-4 to TRBJ2-1, with D unclear. V lost 1 base, J lost 6 bases, and 8 bases lay in between. The CDR3 has 13 residues. Germline V lookup: CDR1 SGHNT, CDR2 YYREEE (reference sequence). Full variable domain (rest looked up from reference TRBV5-4 and TRBJ2-1): ETGVTQSPTHLIKTRGQQVTLRCSSQSGHNTVSWYQQALGQGPQFIFQYYREEENGRGNFPPRFSGLQFPNYSSELNVNALELDDSALYLCASSLIPFNEQFFGPGTRLTVL.

In the case of this clonotype: This clone may be a read error of a much larger clone one base away. The CDR3 carries no conserved terminal phenylalanine or tryptophan, so it likely arises from a read error. V and J are TRBV24-1 and TRBJ2-5; TRBD2 matches 8 bases. Per germline, CDR1 KGHDR and CDR2 SFDVKD. The CDR3 consists of 16 residues. J was trimmed by 1 base and V by 1 base; bases with no gene match: 4. Here the CDR3 DNA reads TGTGCCACCAGTGATTTAGCCAGCGGGGGCCAAGAGACCCAGTACCTC. Protein product: CATSDLASGGQETQYL.

This clonotype was detected only a few times. The chain couples TRBV29-1 to TRBJ2-5; 7 bases align to TRBD1. CDR3 length equals 14 residues. V shed 7 bases, J shed 7 bases, and the junction held 15 bases outside the gene matches. Germline CDR1 reads SQVTM; CDR2 reads ANQGSEA. The CDR3 spells CSATPGQASGTQYF. In DNA, the CDR3 is TGCAGCGCTACCCCCGGACAGGCTTCTGGGACCCAGTACTTC.

This clonotype has at least ten counts. The V gene is TRBV12-3 or TRBV12-4, the J gene TRBJ2-6; tentative D call: TRBD1 (5 bases). This CDR3 is 16 amino acids long. The ends were cut back, 7 bases at V and 0 bases at J, with 13 bases in the middle. The CDR3 spells CASTLGQTSGANVLTF. Written as DNA, the CDR3 is TGTGCCAGCACTCTGGGGCAGACCTCTGGGGCCAACGTCCTGACTTTC.

V usage is TRBV10-3 and J usage is TRBJ1-2; 7 bases are a match to TRBD1. V shed 7 bases and J 5 bases; nucleotides not matched to a gene: 7. CDR1 ENHRY and CDR2 SYGVKD come from the germline V gene. The CDR3 is 13 amino acids. Written as DNA, the CDR3 is TGTGCCATCAATACAGGGGTGGGGTATGGCTACACCTTC. As protein: CAINTGVGYGYTF.

This clonotype has ten or more counts. The CDR3 region has the DNA TGTGCCAGCAGGAAGCGGGAGTCCTACAATGAGCAGTTCTTC. It codes for CASRKRESYNEQFF. The gene calls are TRBV6-1 and TRBJ2-1; TRBD2 agrees at 8 bases. CDR3 size: 14 residues. Germline loops: CDR1 MNHNS, CDR2 SASEGT. Trimming at V came to 6 bases and at J to 1 base, leaving 2 bases not matched to a gene.

In the case of this clonotype: The germline gene is not matched at one end of the junction; a read error may be the cause. V gene TRBV19 combines with J gene TRBJ1-6, with D tentatively TRBD1 (5 bases). The germline V gene encodes CDR1 LNHDA and CDR2 SQIVND (reference sequence). The CDR3 totals 15 residues. CDR3 DNA: TGTGCCGGTAGTATGTCGGCAGGGATTGGTTCACCCCTCCACTTT. Its protein is CAGSMSAGIGSPLHF.

Ten or more counts support this clonotype. The chain uses TRBV18 and TRBJ1-1; D may be TRBD1 (5 bases). CDR3 size: 14 residues. V shed 2 bases and J shed 4 bases, with 11 bases lying between them. Germline loops: CDR1 KGHSH, CDR2 LQKENI. DNA of the CDR3: TGTGCCAGCTCACCAGGGCAGGGTCCCACTGAAGCTTTCTTT. It encodes CASSPGQGPTEAFF.

The sample holds one count of this clonotype. Germline and junction disagree at one end, which may indicate a read error. The V gene is TRBV5-5, the J gene TRBJ2-7; D is perhaps TRBD1 (6 bases). The CDR3 has 14 residues. The V gene's germline CDR1 is SGHKS and CDR2 YYEKEE (reference sequence). The CDR3 nucleotides read TGCGCCAGCAGCTACCGGACAGTCCCATTCGAGCAGTACTTC. This gives the protein CASSYRTVPFEQYF. The full variable domain, completed using reference TRBV5-5 and TRBJ2-7, is DAGVTQSPTHLIKTRGQQVTLRCSPISGHKSVSWYQQVLGQGPQFIFQYYEKEERGRGNFPDRFSARQFPNYSSELNVNALLLGDSALYLCASSYRTVPFEQYFGPGTRLTVT.

This clonotype appeared many times. V usage is TRBV5-6 and J usage is TRBJ1-2; D ambiguous. The CDR3 consists of 12 residues. Trimming removed 3 bases from V and 8 bases from J, with 11 bases in between. Germline lookup yields CDR1 SGHDT and CDR2 YYEEEE. The CDR3 DNA sequence: TGTGCCAGCAGCTCCGTAGTAGGCGGCTACACCTTC. It encodes CASSSVVGGYTF.

This clonotype occurred many times. The V gene is TRBV2, the J gene TRBJ2-3, with TRBD2 matching over 12 bases. This CDR3 has 20 amino acids. J was trimmed by 0 bases and V by 2 bases; bases with no gene match: 12. The germline CDR1 and CDR2 sequences are SNHLY and FYNNEI. Here the CDR3 DNA reads TGTGCCAGCAGTGAATCGGTGGCTAGCGGGGGGGCTTGGAGCACAGATACGCAGTATTTT. This codes for CASSESVASGGAWSTDTQYF. Together with reference TRBV2 and TRBJ2-3, the CDR3 gives the full variable domain: EPEVTQTPSHQVTQMGQEVILRCVPISNHLYFYWYRQILGQKVEFLVSFYNNEISEKSEIFDDQFSVERPDGSNFTLKIRSTKLEDSAMYFCASSESVASGGAWSTDTQYFGPGTRLTVL.

This clonotype was seen at least ten times. The genes are TRBV20-1 and TRBJ2-7; TRBD1 aligns across 9 bases. The germline CDR1 and CDR2 sequences are DFQATT and SNEGSKA (reference sequence). There are 12 residues in the CDR3. V lost 3 bases and J lost 6; bases outside the gene matches: 3. CDR3 sequence: CSARWDRVEQYF. The CDR3 DNA is TGCAGTGCTAGGTGGGACAGGGTCGAGCAGTACTTC.

The table lists this clonotype with many counts. V is TRBV6-1 and J is TRBJ2-1; D not resolved. The length of the CDR3 is 12 residues. Germline loops: CDR1 MNHNS, CDR2 SASEGT. V was cut by 3 bases and J by 6 bases, with 6 bases left in between. Here the CDR3 reads CASSDWSNEQFF. As DNA, the CDR3 is TGTGCCAGCAGTGATTGGAGCAATGAGCAGTTCTTC.

The gene calls are TRBV3-1 and TRBJ2-7, with a tentative D call TRBD2 (5 bases). This CDR3 comprises 16 residues. Trimming removed 0 bases at V and 0 bases at J, with 12 bases between. Per germline, CDR1 LGHDT and CDR2 YNNKEL (reference sequence). CDR3 nucleotide sequence: TGTGCCAGCAGCCAAGATGGAGGAAGCGCCTCCTACGAGCAGTACTTC. Translating it yields CASSQDGGSASYEQYF.

This clonotype was observed at least ten times. The rearrangement links TRBV5-1 to TRBJ2-7, with D uncertain. Germline CDR1 and CDR2: SGHRS and YFSETQ. V lost 4 bases, J lost 0 bases, and 20 bases lay in between. The CDR3 has 17 amino acids. CDR3 nucleotide sequence: TGCGCCAGCAGCCGGGTTGTAAGCGATAGGGTCTCCTACGAGCAGTACTTC. Translated: CASSRVVSDRVSYEQYF.

This clonotype was seen many times. V usage is TRBV7-2 and J usage is TRBJ2-3; 8 nucleotides align to TRBD2. The trim removed 2 bases at V and 6 bases at J, leaving 7 bases unmatched. Per germline, CDR1 SGHTA and CDR2 FQGNSA. CDR3 length: 15 amino acids. The CDR3 DNA reads TGTGCCAGCAGCTTAATGGGACTAGTGGTCGATACGCAGTATTTT. This gives the protein CASSLMGLVVDTQYF.

This clonotype was found many times. This chain uses TRBV12-3 or TRBV12-4 with TRBJ1-6, with 7 bases that match TRBD1. Trimming took 6 bases from V and 7 from J; bases not matched to a gene: 12. The CDR3 spans 16 residues. The CDR3 DNA reads as TGTGCCAGCAGCCCCTCGGAACAGGGGATGAATTCACCCCTCCACTTT. It is translated as CASSPSEQGMNSPLHF.

The J gene is TRBJ2-2, the V gene TRBV19; 12 nucleotides agree with TRBD2. The CDR3 is made up of 16 amino acids. CDR1 LNHDA and CDR2 SQIVND come from the germline V gene (reference sequence). Trimming took 4 bases from V and 6 from J; bases not matched to a gene: 6. The chain's CDR3 is CASSTSGGALAGELFF. In nucleotides, the CDR3 is TGTGCCAGTAGTACTAGCGGGGGGGCCCTCGCCGGGGAGCTGTTTTTT. The variable domain in full, with the rest retrieved from reference TRBV19 and TRBJ2-2, is DGGITQSPKYLFRKEGQNVTLSCEQNLNHDAMYWYRQDPGQGLRLIYYSQIVNDFQKGDIAEGYSVSREKKESFPLTVTSAQKNPTAFYLCASSTSGGALAGELFFGEGSRLTVL.

This clonotype was seen many times. This chain links TRBV28 with TRBJ2-3; 9 positions match TRBD2. After removal of 9 bases from V and 0 bases from J, the junction contained 1 base not matched to a gene. Per germline, CDR1 MDHEN and CDR2 SYDVKM. This CDR3 is 13 amino acids long. The CDR3 sequence is CASSGGSTDTQYF. In DNA, the CDR3 is TGTGCCAGTAGCGGGGGTAGCACAGATACGCAGTATTTT.